Below, one TCR beta chain is given with its context. The antigen is not known. The sample is drawn from a study of human T cells and chemical hapten exposure. Study context: Patch tests applied 0.01% DPC to the upper back and were scored after 6 days.

As processed by the authors: A per-sample median of around 100,000 TCRs was observed, with counts ranging from roughly 20,000 to 700,000. Each CDR3 protein gets one entry after TCRdb re-called the RACE reads with MiXCR. The V and J calls here are based on TCRdb, not the publication. The table records 35,000 to 50,000 distinct CDR3 sequences, roughly 12% of them present only once. Time point given: pre-sensitization, week 0. The treatment denotes: therapeutic diphenylcyclopropenone sensitization with weekly scalp DPC. Findings and caveats of the study: Expanded TCRs clustered into significantly more large CDR3 similarity groups than controls, the analysis revealed.

The V end was cut by 0 bases, the J end by 8 bases, with 14 bases between. Germline lookup yields CDR1 LGHNA and CDR2 YSLEER. The CDR3 spans 14 residues. The specimen was whole blood, collected in connection with sensitization to the hapten diphenylcyclopropenone (DPC). V usage is TRBV4-3 and J usage is TRBJ2-7; no definite D call. The sequence derives from a woman in her twenties or thirties with alopecia areata. Some clones in this sample may be carry-over from other donors' samples. CDR3 sequence reads: CASSQDVVLRKQYF. The CDR3 bases are TGCGCCAGCAGCCAAGATGTGGTTCTACGAAAGCAGTACTTC.